A selection of T cell receptor beta chains follows, all from one sample in a study of blood T cell repertoires in COVID-19. Profiled with immunoSEQ multiplex PCR; TCRdb holds only in-frame clones, not every one. The repertoire holds roughly 250,000 clones, with about 85% as singletons. The sequenced sample was peripheral blood. Receptors originate from a middle-aged man with acute or convalescent COVID-19. Both conserved end residues are part of each CDR3. D genes are given only for firm matches. The size of a clone is reported for some rows only, either as once, few or many, or as a class for expanded clones.

j_call clone_size v_call cdr3_length d_call cdr3_aa cdr3_nt
TRBJ1-6 once TRBV7-9 16 TRBD1 CASSLRGQGPNSPLHF TGTGCCAGCAGCTTACGCGGACAGGGGCCTAATTCACCCCTCCACTTT
TRBJ1-4 NA TRBV5-8 17 NA CASSLGLSTATNEKLFF TGTGCCAGCAGCTTGGGTCTCTCCACAGCAACTAATGAAAAACTGTTTTTT
TRBJ1-4 few TRBV7-9 14 NA CASRGGATGEKLFF TGTGCCAGCAGGGGTGGGGCAACGGGTGAAAAACTGTTTTTT
TRBJ2-2 NA TRBV4-3 16 NA CASSQDRGANTGELFF TGCGCCAGCAGCCAAGACAGGGGGGCGAACACCGGGGAGCTGTTTTTT
TRBJ1-3 once TRBV6-5 11 NA CASGRGNTIYF TGTGCCAGCGGTCGCGGGAACACCATATATTTT
TRBJ2-1 NA TRBV7-9 15 TRBD2 CASSAPGLRNNEQFF TGTGCCAGCAGCGCCCCGGGACTAAGGAACAATGAGCAGTTCTTC
TRBJ1-4 once TRBV6-5 14 TRBD1 CASRLTGSNEKLFF TGTGCCAGCAGGCTGACAGGGTCAAATGAAAAACTGTTTTTT
TRBJ2-1 NA TRBV2 15 TRBD2 CASTQTSGGAGEQFF TGTGCCAGCACCCAGACTAGCGGGGGGGCCGGAGAGCAGTTCTTC
TRBJ1-1 NA TRBV28 12 NA CASSSKPIRAFF TGTGCCAGCAGTTCCAAGCCGATCCGAGCTTTCTTT
TRBJ1-1 NA TRBV3-1/TRBV3-2 17 NA CASSPLGRGGRDTEAFF TGTGCCAGCAGCCCCTTAGGGAGGGGGGGGCGAGACACTGAAGCTTTCTTT
TRBJ1-5 NA TRBV11-2 14 NA CASSPGPGNQPQHF TGTGCCAGCAGTCCGGGTCCCGGGAATCAGCCCCAGCATTTT
TRBJ2-1 NA TRBV4-3 15 TRBD1 CASSLWTGVGNEQFF TGCGCCAGCAGCCTCTGGACAGGGGTGGGCAATGAGCAGTTCTTC
TRBJ1-5 NA TRBV15 14 NA CATSRDRENQPQHF TGTGCCACCAGCAGAGATCGGGAGAATCAGCCCCAGCATTTT
TRBJ2-1 once TRBV7-3 13 NA CASSLNRDNEQFF TGTGCCAGCAGCTTAAACAGGGACAATGAGCAGTTCTTC
TRBJ1-2 NA TRBV7-3 15 TRBD1 CASSPRGQGAGGYTF TGTGCCAGCAGCCCCAGGGGGCAGGGGGCGGGTGGCTACACCTTC
TRBJ1-3 NA TRBV9 16 NA CASSVADSRSGNTIYF TGTGCCAGCAGCGTAGCAGACAGCCGCTCTGGAAACACCATATATTTT
TRBJ2-3 NA TRBV6-5 13 NA CASSRGTSDTQYF TGTGCCAGCAGCCGTGGGACTTCAGATACGCAGTATTTT
TRBJ2-1 NA TRBV10-3 13 NA CAIMEEGYNEQFF TGTGCCATCATGGAGGAGGGCTACAATGAGCAGTTCTTC
TRBJ1-1 NA TRBV11-1 12 NA CASSRERGEAFF TGTGCCAGCAGCCGTGAGCGTGGTGAAGCTTTCTTT
TRBJ2-7 once TRBV7-2 13 NA CASSLGREYEQYF TGTGCCAGCAGCTTAGGACGGGAATACGAGCAGTACTTC
TRBJ2-7 NA TRBV6-5 12 NA CASRENTYEQYF TGTGCCAGCAGGGAGAACACCTACGAGCAGTACTTC
TRBJ2-1 NA TRBV5-1 17 TRBD2 CASSSGLAGVIYNEQFF TGCGCCAGCAGCTCTGGACTAGCGGGGGTGATTTACAATGAGCAGTTCTTC
TRBJ1-2 NA TRBV6-5 14 NA CASSNKQGYYGYTF TGTGCCAGCAGTAATAAACAGGGCTACTATGGCTACACCTTC
TRBJ2-7 once TRBV5-1 14 TRBD1 CASSLVGQLYEQYF TGCGCCAGCAGCTTGGTGGGACAGCTATACGAGCAGTACTTC
TRBJ2-1 NA TRBV27 16 TRBD1 CASSPRGRFGQYEQFF TGTGCCAGCAGCCCCAGGGGGAGATTTGGCCAATATGAGCAGTTCTTC
TRBJ1-2 few TRBV6-5 14 NA CASSYLGHDYGYTF TGTGCCAGCAGTTACCTAGGACACGACTATGGCTACACCTTC
TRBJ2-1 NA TRBV10-3 14 TRBD1 CATEGTGDMNEQFF TGTGCCACCGAAGGGACAGGGGATATGAATGAGCAGTTCTTC
TRBJ1-6 NA TRBV28 15 NA CASSTAGGRRPPLHF TGTGCCAGCAGCACCGCCGGGGGGCGAAGGCCACCCCTCCACTTT
TRBJ1-6 NA TRBV6-5 15 NA CASGLEQGYNSPLHF TGTGCCAGCGGGCTCGAACAGGGCTATAATTCACCCCTCCACTTT
TRBJ1-4 NA TRBV5-6 16 NA CASTRGRTATNEKLFF TGTGCCAGCACCCGGGGGAGGACTGCAACTAATGAAAAACTGTTTTTT
TRBJ2-2 NA TRBV7-8 15 TRBD1 CASSQRTGPTGELFF TGTGCCAGCAGCCAGCGGACAGGGCCCACCGGGGAGCTGTTTTTT
TRBJ1-2 NA TRBV30 12 TRBD1 CAWSGTGDGYTF TGTGCCTGGAGTGGAACAGGGGATGGCTACACCTTC
TRBJ2-2 NA TRBV18 15 NA CASSNGVVNTGELFF TGTGCCAGCTCCAACGGAGTTGTGAACACCGGGGAGCTGTTTTTT
TRBJ2-1 NA TRBV14 18 NA CASSQDYPAQRSYNEQFF TGTGCCAGCAGCCAAGATTATCCAGCGCAGCGCTCCTACAATGAGCAGTTCTTC
TRBJ2-5 NA TRBV5-1 16 NA CASSSGSPGLVETQYF TGCGCCAGCAGCTCCGGCTCCCCAGGGTTGGTTGAGACCCAGTACTTC
TRBJ2-3 once TRBV7-8 13 NA CASSFYSGDTQYF TGTGCCAGCAGCTTCTACTCAGGAGATACGCAGTATTTT
TRBJ1-6 NA TRBV24-1 16 NA CATRSPREGNNSPLHF TGTGCCACCAGGTCCCCCCGGGAGGGGAATAATTCACCCCTCCACTTT
TRBJ1-5 NA TRBV10-3 13 NA CAIRNSGDQPQHF TGTGCCATCAGGAATTCAGGGGATCAGCCCCAGCATTTT
TRBJ2-7 NA TRBV4-3 14 NA CASSQDRLNYEQYF TGCGCCAGCAGCCAAGATCGACTCAATTACGAGCAGTACTTC
TRBJ2-7 NA TRBV7-9 15 NA CASSSTVLYPYEQYF TGTGCCAGCAGCTCTACCGTCTTATACCCCTACGAGCAGTACTTC
TRBJ2-3 NA TRBV5-5 19 TRBD2 CASSTAVASGGRGTDTQYF TGTGCCAGCAGCACCGCGGTGGCTAGCGGGGGGCGTGGGACAGATACGCAGTATTTT
TRBJ2-4 NA TRBV29-1 12 NA CSVEAGANIQYF TGCAGCGTTGAGGCGGGGGCGAACATTCAGTACTTC
TRBJ2-2 NA TRBV27 16 NA CASSTNRVSNTGELFF TGTGCCAGCAGCACAAACAGGGTTTCGAACACCGGGGAGCTGTTTTTT
TRBJ1-5 few TRBV3-1/TRBV3-2 13 NA CASSLRIGQPQHF TGTGCCAGCAGCCTAAGGATCGGGCAGCCCCAGCATTTT
TRBJ1-1 NA TRBV2 15 TRBD1 CASSNQNRGTTEAFF TGTGCCAGCAGTAACCAAAACAGGGGTACGACTGAAGCTTTCTTT
TRBJ1-5 NA TRBV6-1 14 NA CASSDGQGGQPQHF TGTGCCAGCAGTGACGGGCAGGGAGGTCAGCCCCAGCATTTT
TRBJ2-5 few TRBV6-6 13 NA CASKISGQETQYF TGTGCCAGCAAAATTTCAGGTCAAGAGACCCAGTACTTC
TRBJ1-2 NA TRBV6-4 14 TRBD1 CASSDSTGVGGYTF TGTGCCAGCAGTGACTCGACAGGGGTGGGAGGCTACACCTTC
TRBJ1-1 few TRBV6-6 15 NA CASSPRGRGRSEAFF TGTGCCAGCAGTCCGAGGGGGAGGGGTAGGTCTGAAGCTTTCTTT
TRBJ1-2 NA TRBV2 16 NA CASSEARTKSPYGYTF TGTGCCAGCAGTGAAGCGCGGACAAAAAGCCCTTATGGCTACACCTTC
TRBJ2-2 NA TRBV11-1 16 NA CASSLGVFADTGELFF TGTGCCAGCAGCTTAGGAGTTTTCGCGGACACCGGGGAGCTGTTTTTT
TRBJ1-2 NA TRBV19 17 NA CASSIDKDYLPNYGYTF TGTGCCAGTAGTATAGATAAGGACTACTTGCCCAACTATGGCTACACCTTC
TRBJ2-7 NA TRBV6-5 14 TRBD1 CASSYPGQGYEQYF TGTGCCAGCAGTTACCCGGGACAGGGGTACGAGCAGTACTTC
TRBJ2-3 NA TRBV3-1/TRBV3-2 12 NA CASSHSTDTQYF TGTGCCAGCAGCCACTCCACAGATACGCAGTATTTT
TRBJ2-2 NA TRBV28 13 NA CASSGGYTGELFF TGTGCCAGCAGTGGAGGGTACACCGGGGAGCTGTTTTTT
TRBJ1-1 NA TRBV15 13 NA CATSTGKVPEAFF TGTGCCACCAGCACGGGGAAGGTCCCTGAAGCTTTCTTT
TRBJ2-1 NA TRBV29-1 11 TRBD1 CSVDRQGMEIF TGCAGCGTTGACAGACAGGGGATGGAGATCTTC
TRBJ2-1 NA TRBV28 15 NA CASSRRSGVYNEQFF TGTGCCAGCAGTCGCCGTAGCGGAGTCTACAATGAGCAGTTCTTC